These 9 T cell receptor beta chains share one sample of origin, sequenced in a study of blood T cell repertoires in COVID-19. Libraries were prepared by immunoSEQ multiplex PCR; TCRdb keeps only in-frame clonotypes and omits some of them. This sample has 200,000 to 250,000 clones, with approximately 83% found just once. The sequencing sample was made of peripheral blood. The receptors originated from a woman in her twenties or thirties with COVID-19, enrolled during active disease.

This clone has only a few counts. The chain has TRBV5-4 and TRBJ2-1; 15 bases map to TRBD2. This CDR3 is built from 15 residues. Germline V gene sequence: CDR1 SGHNT, CDR2 YYREEE (reference sequence). The J segment lost 6 bases and the V segment lost 3 bases, leaving 1 base of the junction unmatched. The CDR3 loop reads CASSSGLAGGNEQFF. The DNA for the CDR3 is TGTGCCAGCAGCTCGGGACTAGCGGGAGGCAATGAGCAGTTCTTC.

This clone was seen only a few times. Given a much more abundant clone one base away, this may be a read error. This chain's CDR3 is CASSTGTGTEAFF. The CDR3 region has the DNA TGTGCCAGCAGCACCGGGACAGGGACTGAAGCTTTCTTT. The rearrangement links TRBV12-3 or TRBV12-4 to TRBJ1-1; 9 bases fit TRBD1. The CDR3 length is 13 residues. After removal of 6 bases from V and 5 bases from J, the junction contained 4 bases not matched to a gene.

The chain links TRBV7-7 to TRBJ2-7, with D perhaps TRBD1 (5 bases). Per germline, CDR1 SSHAT and CDR2 FNYEAQ (reference sequence). Trimming pared 0 bases from V and 2 bases from J, leaving 11 bases between. The CDR3 length is 15 residues. The CDR3 bases are TGTGCCAGCAGCTTAGCCGACAGTGGGACCTACGAGCAGTACTTC. This translates into CASSLADSGTYEQYF.

This rearrangement joins TRBV10-3 to TRBJ1-6; the D gene is possibly TRBD1 (6 bases). The CDR3 runs to 14 residues. Trimming cost V 0 bases and J 14 bases, with 14 bases left between them. Germline loops: CDR1 ENHRY, CDR2 SYGVKD. This CDR3 is CAISESAGATSLHF. DNA for the CDR3: TGTGCCATCAGTGAGTCTGCAGGGGCTACATCCCTCCACTTT.

The chain has TRBV5-1 and TRBJ2-1; a possible D gene is TRBD2 (5 bases). The CDR3 length is 16 residues. The germline gives CDR1 SGHRS, CDR2 YFSETQ. Trimming took off 3 bases at V and 0 bases at J, with 13 bases between the two ends. CDR3 sequence (DNA): TGCGCCAGCAGCTCCGTTACGGGGAGCTCCTACAATGAGCAGTTCTTC. As protein: CASSSVTGSSYNEQFF.

The chain is built from TRBV6-5 and TRBJ1-1; D gene unclear. Germline V lookup: CDR1 MNHEY, CDR2 SVGAGI. Trimming left V 0 bases short and J 2 bases short, with 13 bases between. The CDR3 runs to 16 residues. CDR3 coding DNA: TGTGCCAGCAGTTACTCGCTGACACCCCCTAACACTGAAGCTTTCTTT. It specifies CASSYSLTPPNTEAFF.

The CDR3 coding sequence is TGTGCCAGCAGCCCGGGACAGGGAATCCCTCGTGGCTACACCTTC. The encoded protein is CASSPGQGIPRGYTF. This chain uses TRBV3-1 (or the pseudogene TRBV3-2) with TRBJ1-2; TRBD1 matches at 9 bases. Germline lookup yields CDR1 LGHDT and CDR2 YNNKEL (reference sequence). V lost 4 bases, J lost 7 bases, and 10 bases stayed unmatched. The CDR3 consists of 15 residues.

V and J are TRBV11-2 and TRBJ1-2; D uncertain. The V end lost 0 bases, the J end lost 9 bases, and 11 bases lay between the germline ends. From germline, CDR1 is SGHAT and CDR2 FQNNGV. The CDR3 sequence is 13 residues long. The CDR3 region is CASSLDLSYSYTF. CDR3 nucleotides: TGTGCCAGCAGCTTAGATCTCTCGTATAGCTACACCTTC.

The chain links TRBV3-1 (or the pseudogene TRBV3-2) to TRBJ2-5, with D perhaps TRBD2 (7 bases). The CDR3 loop spans 17 amino acids. Trimming cost V 2 bases and J 1 base, with 17 bases left between them. Germline CDR1 LGHDT, CDR2 YNNKEL (reference sequence). CDR3 coding DNA: TGTGCCAGCAGCCAACCCTTCGGTAGGGGGGGCCAAGAGACCCAGTACTTC. This encodes CASSQPFGRGGQETQYF.